Listed below are T cell receptor beta chains from one sample, sequenced in a study of blood T cells in healthy people across ages. TCRdb fed the 5' RACE reads into MiXCR, producing one record per CDR3 protein. The table lists about a million distinct CDR3 sequences, roughly two fifths of them singletons. The sequencing sample was made of blood. The receptors were sampled from a man between 18 and 35 years old in good health. CDR3s leave out the opening cysteine and the closing phenylalanine or tryptophan.

v_call cdr3_aa
TRBV4-1 ASSQDAGGPNYGYT
TRBV20-1 SAMGPQGDTQY
TRBV6-1 VSSDLPGPTNEKLF
TRBV4-3 ASSQGIQGRDIQY
TRBV24-1 ATSDGGGLAF
TRBV7-2 ASSPMGQGDEKLF
TRBV27 ASSYPGTASYEQY
TRBV4-3 ASSQEDRRITSGNTIY
TRBV12-3/TRBV12-4 ASRQGFGTEAF
TRBV7-2 ASSPGQRFIFGGYT
TRBV6-5 ASSYSIRPTHKQF
TRBV20-1 SARHPAGTYYEQY
TRBV4-3 ASSQERSRDTQY
TRBV6-5 ASIRTGTGSTDTQY
TRBV7-9 ASSLSGDGEKLF
TRBV6-5 ASRVAQGNQPQH